The present entry profiles one T cell receptor beta chain with its context. This sample was included in a study of blood T cells in healthy people across ages. With a J-beta primer mix and a sample-barcoded 5' primer, a second PCR ran roughly 6 to 12 cycles. The study obtained at least 3 million CDR3-containing paired-end reads from every sample. TCRdb ran MiXCR on the 5' RACE reads and lists one entry per CDR3 protein. The table records about 780,000 distinct CDR3 sequences, around a quarter of them present only once. These same records also appear under a second study, on T cells of mothers and their children. That publication notes: The people who donated were three healthy Caucasian mothers and their six children.

This TCR came from a boy aged 10-17 years in good health. Sequenced material: blood.

The CDR3 sequence is CASSIRGSYNEQFF. The CDR3 region has the DNA TGTGCCAGCAGTATCAGGGGCTCCTACAATGAGCAGTTCTTC. This chain connects TRBV2 to TRBJ2-1; a possible D gene is TRBD1 (6 bases). CDR3 length: 14 amino acids. Trimming shortened V by 5 bases and J by 0 bases, and 8 bases separated the two germline ends. The germline CDR1 and CDR2 sequences are SNHLY and FYNNEI.